A selection of T cell receptor beta chains follows, all from one sample in a study of blood T cells in healthy people across ages. TCRdb analysed the 5' RACE reads with MiXCR anew, one entry per CDR3 protein. The sample lists about 730,000 distinct CDR3 sequences, roughly 45% occurring once. Material: blood. The receptors derive from a woman aged 55-75 years in good health. Both conserved end residues are part of each CDR3. The D gene is left open where the match is weak. The size entry is marked missing in some rows and otherwise reads once, few, many or a size class.

CASGPSGSTDTQYF,TGCGCCAGCGGACCTAGCGGTAGCACAGATACGCAGTATTTT,TRBJ2-3,TRBD2,.,TRBV5-1
CASERAGEQYF,TGTGCCAGCGAGCGGGCAGGCGAGCAGTACTTC,TRBJ2-7,.,.,TRBV27
CASSLNPGRVEPQYF,TGTGCCAGCAGTTTAAACCCGGGACGGGTAGAGCCCCAGTACTTC,TRBJ2-5,.,once,TRBV27
CASSGSRDGFDEQFF,TGTGCCAGCAGTGGGTCCCGGGACGGGTTTGATGAGCAGTTCTTC,TRBJ2-1,.,few,TRBV2
CASSLGSENIQYF,TGCGCCAGCAGCTTGGGTTCAGAAAACATTCAGTACTTC,TRBJ2-4,.,.,TRBV5-1
CASSRRTGGNEQYF,TGTGCCAGCAGCCGGAGGACAGGGGGCAACGAGCAGTACTTC,TRBJ2-7,TRBD1,few,TRBV12-3/TRBV12-4
CASSLDGPTDTQYF,TGTGCCAGCAGCTTAGATGGCCCCACAGATACGCAGTATTTT,TRBJ2-3,.,.,TRBV11-3
CASSLHRGQGYSNQPQHF,TGTGCCAGCAGTTTGCACAGGGGGCAAGGTTATAGCAATCAGCCCCAGCATTTT,TRBJ1-5,TRBD1,.,TRBV28
CASSLPLGDFTDTQYF,TGCGCCAGCAGCTTGCCTCTGGGGGATTTTACAGATACGCAGTATTTT,TRBJ2-3,.,.,TRBV5-1
CSVRDSSQRQTLGNEQFF,TGCAGTGTTAGAGATAGTTCCCAGCGACAGACCCTTGGCAATGAGCAGTTCTTC,TRBJ2-1,.,once,TRBV20-1
CASSPPDRGRAFF,TGTGCCAGCAGCCCACCCGACAGAGGGAGGGCTTTCTTT,TRBJ1-1,.,.,TRBV7-9
CASSPFGTGVNEQFF,TGTGCCAGCAGTCCCTTTGGGACAGGGGTCAATGAGCAGTTCTTC,TRBJ2-1,TRBD1,.,TRBV12-3/TRBV12-4
CASRGGTGDHEQFF,TGTGCCAGCAGGGGAGGGACAGGGGACCATGAGCAGTTCTTC,TRBJ2-1,TRBD1,.,TRBV7-2
CSARRTSNEKLFF,TGCAGTGCTAGAAGGACATCTAATGAAAAACTGTTTTTT,TRBJ1-4,.,.,TRBV20-1
CASSLDIREPQHF,TGCGCCAGCAGCTTGGACATCAGGGAGCCCCAGCATTTT,TRBJ1-5,.,.,TRBV5-1
CASSQQASSYNEQFF,TGTGCCAGCAGCCAACAGGCGAGCTCCTACAATGAGCAGTTCTTC,TRBJ2-1,.,.,TRBV3-1
CASSPTRDRAYNEQFF,TGCGCCAGCAGCCCAACCCGGGACAGAGCCTACAATGAGCAGTTCTTC,TRBJ2-1,TRBD1,few,TRBV5-1
CASGLTGGYGYTF,TGTGCCAGCGGTTTGACAGGGGGCTATGGCTACACCTTC,TRBJ1-2,TRBD1,.,TRBV7-2
CSAPHPGTGIYEQYF,TGCAGTGCACCTCATCCCGGGACAGGGATCTACGAGCAGTACTTC,TRBJ2-7,TRBD1,.,TRBV20-1
CASSRTGASQETQYF,TGTGCCAGCAGTCGGACAGGGGCGTCTCAAGAGACCCAGTACTTC,TRBJ2-5,TRBD1,.,TRBV14
CASSLDTSGGSLTDTQYF,TGCGCCAGCAGCTTGGATACTAGCGGGGGATCACTCACAGATACGCAGTATTTT,TRBJ2-3,TRBD2,.,TRBV5-1
CASSPHPWGTSGTDTQYF,TGCGCCAGCAGCCCTCACCCTTGGGGGACTAGTGGCACAGATACGCAGTATTTT,TRBJ2-3,TRBD2,.,TRBV4-3
CASSFDPSYNEQFF,TGTGCCAGCAGCTTTGATCCCTCCTACAATGAGCAGTTCTTC,TRBJ2-1,.,.,TRBV7-2
CSADGGGLSTDTQYF,TGCAGTGCGGACGGGGGGGGCCTTAGCACAGATACGCAGTATTTT,TRBJ2-3,TRBD2,.,TRBV20-1
CASSPPTGHSKNIQYF,TGTGCCAGCTCACCACCGACAGGACACTCCAAAAACATTCAGTACTTC,TRBJ2-4,.,few,TRBV18
CASRNSMTGPNQPQHF,TGTGCCAGCAGAAACAGTATGACAGGGCCGAATCAGCCCCAGCATTTT,TRBJ1-5,TRBD1,few,TRBV12-3/TRBV12-4
CSVDIVGYGYTF,TGCAGCGTTGACATTGTAGGCTATGGCTACACCTTC,TRBJ1-2,.,.,TRBV29-1
CASSEQTGITEAFF,TGCGCCAGCAGCGAACAGACAGGGATAACTGAAGCTTTCTTT,TRBJ1-1,TRBD1,once,TRBV5-1
CASSFGTFGAYGYTF,TGTGCCAGCAGCTTCGGCACCTTCGGAGCCTATGGCTACACCTTC,TRBJ1-2,.,many,TRBV5-6
CASSLGQGEAYEQYF,TGTGCCAGCAGCTTGGGACAGGGTGAGGCCTACGAGCAGTACTTC,TRBJ2-7,TRBD1,.,TRBV7-9
CASTGQGVVRGYTF,TGTGCCAGCACCGGACAGGGGGTCGTGCGAGGCTACACCTTC,TRBJ1-2,TRBD1,few,TRBV2
CASSLQEGDTQYF,TGTGCCAGCAGTTTACAGGAAGGAGATACGCAGTATTTT,TRBJ2-3,.,few,TRBV27
CASRKNTGIGINEQFF,TGTGCCAGCAGAAAGAATACAGGGATAGGAATCAATGAGCAGTTCTTC,TRBJ2-1,.,few,TRBV12-3/TRBV12-4
CASHDPGTPNSPLHF,TGTGCCAGCCATGACCCCGGGACACCTAACTCACCCCTCCACTTT,TRBJ1-6,.,once,TRBV25-1
CAISESRADEQYF,TGTGCCATCAGTGAGTCGCGGGCAGACGAGCAGTACTTC,TRBJ2-7,.,many,TRBV10-3
CASSFLREDTQYF,TGTGCCAGCAGCTTCCTTAGGGAAGATACGCAGTATTTT,TRBJ2-3,.,.,TRBV9
CSARRPQSNEQFF,TGCAGTGCTAGGCGACCTCAATCGAATGAGCAGTTCTTC,TRBJ2-1,.,.,TRBV20-1
CSAGTGGVGETQYF,TGCAGCGCCGGGACAGGGGGCGTTGGGGAGACCCAGTACTTC,TRBJ2-5,TRBD1,.,TRBV29-1
CASRVGFAYEQYF,TGTGCCAGCAGGGTGGGATTTGCCTACGAGCAGTACTTC,TRBJ2-7,.,.,TRBV6-1
CASSQVRGAEQFF,TGTGCCAGCAGCCAAGTTCGAGGGGCTGAGCAGTTCTTC,TRBJ2-1,.,once,TRBV14
CASSQVRESSYEQYF,TGCGCCAGCAGCCAAGTCCGGGAGAGCTCCTACGAGCAGTACTTC,TRBJ2-7,.,many,TRBV4-3
CASSFRAGYSTDTQYF,TGTGCCAGCAGCTTCCGGGCGGGCTATAGCACAGATACGCAGTATTTT,TRBJ2-3,.,few,TRBV7-9
CASSPPRFIAGGDETQYF,TGTGCCAGCAGCCCCCCGCGGTTTATAGCGGGGGGAGACGAGACCCAGTACTTC,TRBJ2-5,.,.,TRBV21-1
CASSQGTGGYYEQYF,TGTGCCAGCAGCCAAGGGACAGGGGGATACTACGAGCAGTACTTC,TRBJ2-7,TRBD1,.,TRBV14
CASSLFSGAYQETQYF,TGTGCCAGCAGTTTATTTTCAGGGGCGTACCAAGAGACCCAGTACTTC,TRBJ2-5,.,.,TRBV28
CASTLAPGGTQDTQYF,TGTGCCAGCACCCTAGCCCCCGGGGGTACACAAGATACGCAGTATTTT,TRBJ2-3,.,.,TRBV9
CASSQDGDTFYEQYF,TGTGCCAGCAGCCAAGATGGAGACACATTCTACGAGCAGTACTTC,TRBJ2-7,.,few,TRBV3-1
CAISLDSQNIQYF,TGTGCCATCAGCTTGGACTCCCAAAACATTCAGTACTTC,TRBJ2-4,.,.,TRBV10-3
CSATTGQGTYEQYF,TGCAGTGCTACTACGGGACAGGGGACCTACGAGCAGTACTTC,TRBJ2-7,TRBD1,few,TRBV20-1
CASTQDTGLSKQYF,TGTGCCAGCACCCAAGACACGGGACTGTCGAAGCAGTACTTC,TRBJ2-7,.,many,TRBV28
CASSLSKRDFSREQYF,TGTGCCAGCAGTTTATCGAAGAGGGATTTTTCGAGGGAGCAGTACTTC,TRBJ2-7,.,few,TRBV27